The entry that follows covers one T cell receptor (beta chain) sequence. The source of the sample is a study of T cell responses to AZD1222 COVID-19 vaccine. Some clones are missing from TCRdb's copy, which holds only in-frame ones; the method was immunoSEQ multiplex PCR. In the table there are approximately 88,000 clones, roughly 80% of which are singletons. From germline, CDR1 is MRHNA and CDR2 SNTAGT. The CDR3 spans 13 residues. Deletions cut 5 bases from V and 5 bases from J, with 12 bases between. The TCR comes from an adult in good health. The chain is built from TRBV6-4 and TRBJ2-5; D is perhaps TRBD1 (5 bases). Specimen: peripheral blood, collected on day 0 of AZD1222 vaccination. The CDR3 sequence: CASSRQLGETQYF. The CDR3 DNA sequence: TGTGCCAGCAGTCGACAGCTAGGGGAGACCCAGTACTTC.